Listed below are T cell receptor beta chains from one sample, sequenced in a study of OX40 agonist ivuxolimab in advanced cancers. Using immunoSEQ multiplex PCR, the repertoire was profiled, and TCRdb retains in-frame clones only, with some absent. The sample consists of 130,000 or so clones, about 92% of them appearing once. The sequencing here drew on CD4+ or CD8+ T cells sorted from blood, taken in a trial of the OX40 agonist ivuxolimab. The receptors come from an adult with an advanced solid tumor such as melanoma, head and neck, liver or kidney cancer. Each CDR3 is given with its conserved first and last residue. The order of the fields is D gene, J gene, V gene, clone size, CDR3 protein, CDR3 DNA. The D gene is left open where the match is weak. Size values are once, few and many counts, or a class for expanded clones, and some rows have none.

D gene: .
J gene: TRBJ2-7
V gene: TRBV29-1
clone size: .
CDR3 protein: CSAQRAGVWKQYF
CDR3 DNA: TGCAGCGCCCAACGGGCAGGGGTCTGGAAGCAGTACTTC

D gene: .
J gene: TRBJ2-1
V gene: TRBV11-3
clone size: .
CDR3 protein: CATSPGGEYNEQFF
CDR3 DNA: TGTGCCACCTCTCCTGGCGGCGAGTACAATGAGCAGTTCTTC

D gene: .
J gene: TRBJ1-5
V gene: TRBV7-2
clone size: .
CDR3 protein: CASSLGGGGAAFQPQHF
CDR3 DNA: TGTGCCAGCAGCTTAGGGGGTGGGGGGGCTGCATTTCAGCCCCAGCATTTT

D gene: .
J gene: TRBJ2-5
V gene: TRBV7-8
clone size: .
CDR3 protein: CASSSTLGRETQYF
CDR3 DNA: TGTGCCAGCAGCAGCACCCTAGGTAGAGAGACCCAGTACTTC

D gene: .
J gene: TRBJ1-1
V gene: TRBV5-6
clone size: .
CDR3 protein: CASSLPENTEAFF
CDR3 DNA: TGTGCCAGCAGCTTGCCGGAGAACACTGAAGCTTTCTTT

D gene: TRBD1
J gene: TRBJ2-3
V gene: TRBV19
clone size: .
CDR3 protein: CASRQDGQGGTDTQYF
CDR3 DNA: TGTGCCAGTAGGCAGGACGGACAGGGGGGGACAGATACGCAGTATTTT

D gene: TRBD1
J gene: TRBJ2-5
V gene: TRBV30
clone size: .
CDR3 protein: CAWSWAGGRETQYF
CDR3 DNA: TGTGCCTGGAGTTGGGCAGGGGGCAGGGAGACCCAGTACTTC

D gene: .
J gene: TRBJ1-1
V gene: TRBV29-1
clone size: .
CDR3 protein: CSVKVNTEAFF
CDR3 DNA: TGCAGCGTTAAGGTGAACACTGAAGCTTTCTTT

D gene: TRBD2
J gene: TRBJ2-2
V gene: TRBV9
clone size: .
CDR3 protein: CASSVAGLAGNTGELFF
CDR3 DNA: TGTGCCAGCAGCGTAGCGGGACTAGCGGGGAACACCGGGGAGCTGTTTTTT

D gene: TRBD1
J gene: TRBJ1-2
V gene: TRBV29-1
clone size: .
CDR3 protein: CSVEGWQGVGYTF
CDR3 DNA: TGCAGCGTTGAAGGATGGCAGGGGGTTGGCTACACCTTC

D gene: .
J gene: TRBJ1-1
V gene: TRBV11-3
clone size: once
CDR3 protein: CASSLVTLNTEAFF
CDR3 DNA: TGTGCCAGCAGCTTAGTAACCTTGAACACTGAAGCTTTCTTT

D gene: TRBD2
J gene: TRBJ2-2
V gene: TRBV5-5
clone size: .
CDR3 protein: CASSLAGGFTGELFF
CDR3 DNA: TGTGCCAGCAGCCTAGCGGGAGGGTTTACCGGGGAGCTGTTTTTT

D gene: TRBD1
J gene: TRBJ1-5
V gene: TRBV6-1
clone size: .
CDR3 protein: CASSVQGQGWSNQPQHF
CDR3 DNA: TGTGCCAGCAGTGTACAGGGACAGGGGTGGAGCAATCAGCCCCAGCATTTT

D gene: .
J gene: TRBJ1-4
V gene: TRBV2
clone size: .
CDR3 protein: CASSVRTGEKLFF
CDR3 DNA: TGTGCCAGCAGTGTAAGGACTGGTGAAAAACTGTTTTTT

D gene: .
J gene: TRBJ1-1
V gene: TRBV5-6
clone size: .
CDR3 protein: CASSRIVAGTQNTEAFF
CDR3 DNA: TGTGCCAGCAGCCGAATTGTTGCCGGGACACAGAACACTGAAGCTTTCTTT

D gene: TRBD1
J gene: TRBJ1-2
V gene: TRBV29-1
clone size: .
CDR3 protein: CSVDTGTGIYGYTF
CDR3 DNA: TGCAGCGTGGATACCGGGACAGGGATCTATGGCTACACCTTC

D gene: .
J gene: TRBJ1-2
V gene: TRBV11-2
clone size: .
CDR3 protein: CASSFTGRNGYTF
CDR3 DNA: TGTGCCAGCAGCTTTACAGGGAGGAATGGCTACACCTTC

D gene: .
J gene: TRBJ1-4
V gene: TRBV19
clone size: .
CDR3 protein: CASSILPTNEKLFF
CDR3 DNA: TGTGCCAGTAGTATTCTACCAACTAATGAAAAACTGTTTTTT

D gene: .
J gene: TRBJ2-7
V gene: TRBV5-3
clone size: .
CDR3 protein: CASSPQEGSYEQYF
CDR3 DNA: TGTGCCAGCAGCCCCCAGGAGGGCTCCTACGAGCAGTACTTC

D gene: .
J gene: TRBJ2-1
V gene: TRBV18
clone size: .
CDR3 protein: CASSPTRYSYNEQFF
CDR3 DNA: TGTGCCAGCTCACCAACCAGATACTCCTACAATGAGCAGTTCTTC

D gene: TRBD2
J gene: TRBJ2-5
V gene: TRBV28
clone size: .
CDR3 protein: CASSGRLAGRETQYF
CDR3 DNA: TGTGCCAGCAGTGGTCGGCTAGCGGGGAGGGAGACCCAGTACTTC

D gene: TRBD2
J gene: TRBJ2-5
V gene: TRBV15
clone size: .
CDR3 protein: CATSASGAETQYF
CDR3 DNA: TGTGCCACCAGCGCTAGCGGGGCGGAGACCCAGTACTTC

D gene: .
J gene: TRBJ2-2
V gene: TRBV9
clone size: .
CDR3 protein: CASSSSRDLRQTGELFF
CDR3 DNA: .

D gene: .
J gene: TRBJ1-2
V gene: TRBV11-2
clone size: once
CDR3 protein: CASSFPGRTYGYTF
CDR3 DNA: TGTGCCAGCAGCTTCCCCGGTAGGACCTATGGCTACACCTTC

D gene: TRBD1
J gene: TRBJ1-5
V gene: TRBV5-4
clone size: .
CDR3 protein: CASSSQGANQPQHF
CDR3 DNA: TGTGCCAGCAGCTCGCAGGGGGCTAATCAGCCCCAGCATTTT

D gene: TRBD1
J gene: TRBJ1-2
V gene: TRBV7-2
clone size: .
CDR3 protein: CASSTPGQGFDGYTF
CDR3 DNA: TGTGCCAGCAGCACACCAGGACAGGGCTTCGATGGCTACACCTTC

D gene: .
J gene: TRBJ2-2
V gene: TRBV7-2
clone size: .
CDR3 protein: CASSFRGTTGELFF
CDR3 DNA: TGTGCCAGCAGCTTCCGGGGAACCACCGGGGAGCTGTTTTTT

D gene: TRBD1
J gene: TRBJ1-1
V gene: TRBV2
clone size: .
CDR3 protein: CASRPGAGGVGTEAFF
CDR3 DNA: TGTGCCAGCAGGCCCGGGGCAGGGGGCGTCGGCACTGAAGCTTTCTTT

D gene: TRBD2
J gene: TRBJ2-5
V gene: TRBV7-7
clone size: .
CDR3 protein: CASSPLAGEGETQYF
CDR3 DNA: TGTGCCAGCAGCCCTCTAGCGGGGGAGGGAGAGACCCAGTACTTC

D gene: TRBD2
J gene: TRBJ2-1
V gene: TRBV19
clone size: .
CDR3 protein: CASSPGRAGGRWDEQFF
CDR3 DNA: TGTGCCAGTTCTCCGGGGAGGGCGGGAGGAAGGTGGGATGAGCAGTTCTTC

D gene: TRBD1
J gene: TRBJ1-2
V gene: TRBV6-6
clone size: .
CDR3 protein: CASSYSGQGPYGYTF
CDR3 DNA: TGTGCCAGCAGTTACTCGGGACAGGGCCCCTATGGCTACACCTTC

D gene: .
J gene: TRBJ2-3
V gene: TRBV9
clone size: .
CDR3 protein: CASSFQAAPSTDTQYF
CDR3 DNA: TGTGCCAGCAGCTTCCAAGCGGCACCTAGCACAGATACGCAGTATTTT

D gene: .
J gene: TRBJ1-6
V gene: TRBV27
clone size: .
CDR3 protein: CASSLGGFSPLHF
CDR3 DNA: TGTGCCAGCAGTTTAGGAGGTTTCTCACCCCTCCACTTT

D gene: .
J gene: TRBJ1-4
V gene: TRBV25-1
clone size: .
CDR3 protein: CASSEWGSGDEKLFF
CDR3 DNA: TGTGCCAGCAGTGAATGGGGATCAGGGGATGAAAAACTGTTTTTT

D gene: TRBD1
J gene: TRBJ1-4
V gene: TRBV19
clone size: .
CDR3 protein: CASSMGTGINEKLFF
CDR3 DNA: TGTGCCAGTAGTATGGGGACAGGGATTAATGAAAAACTGTTTTTT

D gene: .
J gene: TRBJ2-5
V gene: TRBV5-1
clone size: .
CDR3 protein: CASSLAVRGRAATQYF
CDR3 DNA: TGCGCCAGCAGCTTGGCCGTCAGGGGTCGGGCGGCGACCCAGTACTTC

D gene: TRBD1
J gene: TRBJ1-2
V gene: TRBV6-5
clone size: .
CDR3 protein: CASRLQGSGNYGYTF
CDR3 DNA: TGTGCCAGCAGATTACAGGGGAGTGGGAACTATGGCTACACCTTC

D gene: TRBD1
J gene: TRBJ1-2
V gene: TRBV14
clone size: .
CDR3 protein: CASSLGTDYGYTF
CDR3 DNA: TGTGCCAGCAGCCTTGGGACAGACTATGGCTACACCTTC

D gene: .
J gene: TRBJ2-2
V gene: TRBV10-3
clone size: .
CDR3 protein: CAISGGATGELFF
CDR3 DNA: TGTGCCATCAGTGGAGGTGCGACCGGGGAGCTGTTTTTT

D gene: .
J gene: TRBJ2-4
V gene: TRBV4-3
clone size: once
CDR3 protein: CASSQGLTRGTKNIQYF
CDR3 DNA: TGCGCCAGCAGCCAAGGCCTTACCCGGGGAACCAAAAACATTCAGTACTTC

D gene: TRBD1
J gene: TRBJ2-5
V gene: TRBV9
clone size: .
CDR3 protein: CASSPRQGEETQYF
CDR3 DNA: TGTGCCAGCAGTCCCAGACAGGGGGAAGAGACCCAGTACTTC

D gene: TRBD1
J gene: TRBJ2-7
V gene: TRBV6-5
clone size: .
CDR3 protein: CASSYSGQGAYEQYF
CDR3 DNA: TGTGCCAGCAGTTACTCAGGACAGGGCGCCTACGAGCAGTACTTC

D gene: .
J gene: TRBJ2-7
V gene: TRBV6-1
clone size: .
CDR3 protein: CASSEHVTYEQYF
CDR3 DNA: TGTGCCAGCAGTGAACACGTGACCTACGAGCAGTACTTC

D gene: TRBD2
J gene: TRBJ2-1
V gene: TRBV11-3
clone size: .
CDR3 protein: CASSLYLASGVYNEQFF
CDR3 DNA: TGTGCCAGCAGCTTATATTTGGCTAGCGGGGTTTACAATGAGCAGTTCTTC

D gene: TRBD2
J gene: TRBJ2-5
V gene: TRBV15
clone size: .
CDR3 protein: CATSPLGTSLETQYF
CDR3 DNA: TGTGCCACCAGCCCTTTGGGGACTAGTTTAGAGACCCAGTACTTC